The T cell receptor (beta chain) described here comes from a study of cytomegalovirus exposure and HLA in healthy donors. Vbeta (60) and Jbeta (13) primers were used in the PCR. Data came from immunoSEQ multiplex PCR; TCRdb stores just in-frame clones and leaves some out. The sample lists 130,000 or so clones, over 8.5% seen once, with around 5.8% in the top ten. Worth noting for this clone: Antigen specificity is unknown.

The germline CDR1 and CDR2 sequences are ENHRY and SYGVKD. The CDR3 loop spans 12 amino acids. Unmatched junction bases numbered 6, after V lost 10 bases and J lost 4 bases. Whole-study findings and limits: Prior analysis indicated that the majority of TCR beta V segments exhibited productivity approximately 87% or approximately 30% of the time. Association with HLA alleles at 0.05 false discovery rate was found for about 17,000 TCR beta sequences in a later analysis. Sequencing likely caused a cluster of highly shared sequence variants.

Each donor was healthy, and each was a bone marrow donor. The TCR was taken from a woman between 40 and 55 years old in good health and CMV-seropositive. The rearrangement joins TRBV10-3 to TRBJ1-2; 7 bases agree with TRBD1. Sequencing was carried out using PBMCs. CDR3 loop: CATGTDLYGYTF. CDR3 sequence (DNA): TGTGCCACCGGGACAGACCTCTATGGCTACACCTTC.